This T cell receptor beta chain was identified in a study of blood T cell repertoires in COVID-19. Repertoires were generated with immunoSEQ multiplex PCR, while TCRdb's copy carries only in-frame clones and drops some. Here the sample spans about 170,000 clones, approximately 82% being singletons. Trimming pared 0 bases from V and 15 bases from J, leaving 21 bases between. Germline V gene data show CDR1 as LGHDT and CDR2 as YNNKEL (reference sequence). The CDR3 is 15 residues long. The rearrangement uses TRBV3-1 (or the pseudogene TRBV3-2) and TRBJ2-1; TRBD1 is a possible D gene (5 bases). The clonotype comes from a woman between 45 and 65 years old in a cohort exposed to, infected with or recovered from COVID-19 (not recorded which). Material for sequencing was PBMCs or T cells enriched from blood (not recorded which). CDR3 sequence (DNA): TGTGCCAGCAGCCAAGATCTGGTACAGGTTAGAGAGTCGTTCTTC. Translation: CASSQDLVQVRESFF.